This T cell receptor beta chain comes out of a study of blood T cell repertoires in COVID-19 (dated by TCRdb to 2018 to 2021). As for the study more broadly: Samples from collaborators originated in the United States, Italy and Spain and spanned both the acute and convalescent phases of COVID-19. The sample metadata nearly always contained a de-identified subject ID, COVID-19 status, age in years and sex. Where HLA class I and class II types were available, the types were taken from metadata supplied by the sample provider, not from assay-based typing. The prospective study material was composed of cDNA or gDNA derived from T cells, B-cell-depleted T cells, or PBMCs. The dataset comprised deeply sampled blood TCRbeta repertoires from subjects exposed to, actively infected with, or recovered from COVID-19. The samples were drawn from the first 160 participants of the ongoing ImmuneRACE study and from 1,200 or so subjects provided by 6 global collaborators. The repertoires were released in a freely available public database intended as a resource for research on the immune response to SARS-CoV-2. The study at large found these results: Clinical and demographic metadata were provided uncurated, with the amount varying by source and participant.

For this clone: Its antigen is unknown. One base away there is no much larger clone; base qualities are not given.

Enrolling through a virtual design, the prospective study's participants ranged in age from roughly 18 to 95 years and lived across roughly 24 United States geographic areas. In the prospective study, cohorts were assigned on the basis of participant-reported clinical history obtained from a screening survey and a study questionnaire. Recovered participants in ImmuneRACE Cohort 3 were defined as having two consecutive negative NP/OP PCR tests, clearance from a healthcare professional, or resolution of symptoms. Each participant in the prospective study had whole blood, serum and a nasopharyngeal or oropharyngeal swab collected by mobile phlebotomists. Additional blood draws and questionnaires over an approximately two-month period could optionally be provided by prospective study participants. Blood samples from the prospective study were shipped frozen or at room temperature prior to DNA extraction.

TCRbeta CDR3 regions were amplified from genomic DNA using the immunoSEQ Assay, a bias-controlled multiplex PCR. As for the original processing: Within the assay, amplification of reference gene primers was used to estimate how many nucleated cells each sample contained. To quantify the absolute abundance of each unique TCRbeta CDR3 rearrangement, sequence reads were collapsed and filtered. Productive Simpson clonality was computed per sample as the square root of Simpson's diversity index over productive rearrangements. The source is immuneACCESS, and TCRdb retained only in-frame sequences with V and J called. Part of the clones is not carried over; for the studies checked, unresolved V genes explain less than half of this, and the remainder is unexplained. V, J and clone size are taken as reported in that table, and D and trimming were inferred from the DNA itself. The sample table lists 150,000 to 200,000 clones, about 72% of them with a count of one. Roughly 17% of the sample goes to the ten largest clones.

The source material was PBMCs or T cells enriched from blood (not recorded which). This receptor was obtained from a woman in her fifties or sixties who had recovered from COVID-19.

The CDR3 protein: CASYRGYEQYF. The nucleotides are TGTGCCAGCTACAGGGGCTACGAGCAGTACTTC. Here the chain combines TRBV25-1 and TRBJ2-7; TRBD1 agrees with 7 junctional bases. From the germline V gene, CDR1 is MGHDK and CDR2 is SYGVNS. Ends trimmed: V by 8 bases, J by 3 bases; bases unmatched to a gene: 1. Taken from cysteine to phenylalanine, the CDR3 has 11 residues. Of the read, only the CDR3 DNA is kept; its 33 bases are in frame from base 1.